These 21 T cell receptor beta chains were sequenced from one sample in a study of T cell repertoires in cytomegalovirus infection. TCRdb reanalysed the reads using MiXCR and keeps one entry per CDR3 protein. Among about 250,000 distinct CDR3 sequences listed, approximately 7% were seen once. The sequenced material came from PBMCs. The receptors derive from a human donor in good health (CMV status not recorded). Some clones in this sample may be carry-over from other donors' samples.

This clonotype was counted at least ten times. The chain links TRBV20-1 to TRBJ2-1; TRBD2 matches at 12 bases. Germline values: CDR1 DFQATT, CDR2 SNEGSKA (reference sequence). With 1 base clipped from V and 9 bases from J, the junction kept 7 bases outside the gene matches. The CDR3 extends over 15 amino acids. CDR3 DNA sequence: TGCAGTGCTAGAGGGACTAGCGGGGAGTCTGGTGAGCAGTTCTTC. Amino acids: CSARGTSGESGEQFF.

This clonotype was observed at least ten times. DNA for the CDR3: TGTGCCAGCAGTTTTCGGGGACCAGGGTATGGCTACACCTTC. This translates into CASSFRGPGYGYTF. This chain connects TRBV6-5 to TRBJ1-2, with TRBD1 as a possible D gene (5 bases). This CDR3 has 14 residues. Trimming took 4 bases from V and 5 from J, leaving 14 bases between them. Germline CDR1 reads MNHEY; CDR2 reads SVGAGI.

This clonotype showed up many times. Here the CDR3 reads CASSQVGTGPESSGNTIYF. CDR3 nucleotide sequence: TGCGCCAGCAGCCAAGTCGGGACAGGACCAGAAAGCTCTGGAAACACCATATATTTT. The genes are TRBV4-3 and TRBJ1-3; TRBD1 aligns across 8 bases. Germline values: CDR1 LGHNA, CDR2 YSLEER. V dropped 1 base and J dropped 0; count of bases not matched to a gene: 11. The CDR3 runs to 19 residues.

Ten or more counts support this clonotype. V usage is TRBV7-9 and J usage is TRBJ2-7, with TRBD1 matching over 9 bases. The CDR3 sequence is 17 residues long. V dropped 0 bases and J dropped 1; count of bases not matched to a gene: 7. Germline assignment: CDR1 SEHNR and CDR2 FQNEAQ (reference sequence). The CDR3 DNA reads TGTGCCAGCAGCTTAGCTGGAACCGGGACAGGGTCCTACGAGCAGTACTTC. Translating it yields CASSLAGTGTGSYEQYF.

This clonotype was recorded many times. The chain is built from TRBV6-8 and TRBJ2-3, with 7 bases aligning to TRBD1. The CDR3 length is 13 residues. J lost 3 bases, V lost 7 bases, and 4 bases had no gene match. The V gene's germline CDR1 is MNHGY and CDR2 SAAAGT. CDR3 in DNA: TGTGCCAGCAAAAGACAGGGTACAGATACGCAGTATTTT. Translation: CASKRQGTDTQYF.

This clonotype was counted at least ten times. The chain employs TRBV18 and TRBJ1-6, with no clear D. Trimming shortened V by 3 bases and J by 0 bases, and 6 bases separated the two germline ends. Per the germline V gene, CDR1 is KGHSH and CDR2 is LQKENI. This CDR3 contains 15 residues. The chain's CDR3 is CASSPKGSYNSPLHF. The CDR3 DNA follows: TGTGCCAGCTCACCGAAGGGCTCCTATAATTCACCCCTCCACTTT.

This chain links TRBV6-2 or TRBV6-3 with TRBJ1-2; unclear D gene. Germline V lookup: CDR1 MNHEY, CDR2 SVGEGT. Trimming removed 2 bases at V and 4 bases at J, with 8 bases between. CDR3 length: 13 amino acids. CDR3 bases: TGTGCCAGCAGTTACAAGGAGAGCTATGGCTACACCTTC. Protein: CASSYKESYGYTF.

The V and J genes are TRBV18 and TRBJ1-4, with D perhaps matching TRBD1 (5 bases). The CDR3 is made up of 17 amino acids. Germline V gene sequence: CDR1 KGHSH, CDR2 LQKENI. Trimming stripped 2 bases from V and 7 bases from J, with 20 bases between. The CDR3 coding sequence is TGTGCCAGCTCACCAGGGCGCAGCGGGGCTCGTAGTGAAAAACTGTTTTTT. Encoded protein: CASSPGRSGARSEKLFF.

This clonotype was observed at least ten times. This chain connects TRBV20-1 to TRBJ1-4; 9 positions agree with TRBD1. The CDR3 is 13 residues long. V lost 5 bases to trimming and J lost 8 bases; unmatched junction nucleotides: 6. CDR1 DFQATT and CDR2 SNEGSKA come from the germline V gene (reference sequence). CDR3 sequence: CSAVDRGGEKLFF. CDR3 sequence (DNA): TGCAGTGCTGTAGACAGGGGGGGAGAAAAACTGTTTTTT.

This chain uses TRBV20-1 with TRBJ2-7, with 12 bases matching TRBD2. The germline V gene encodes CDR1 DFQATT and CDR2 SNEGSKA (reference sequence). V was pared by 3 bases and J by 2 bases, with 2 bases of the junction left unmatched. The length of the CDR3 is 14 residues. CDR3 residues: CSASGLAGTYEQYF. CDR3 nucleotide sequence: TGCAGTGCTAGTGGACTAGCGGGGACCTACGAGCAGTACTTC.

This clonotype appeared many times. This chain uses TRBV7-2 with TRBJ2-5; 12 bases align to TRBD2. Germline-derived CDR1 and CDR2 are SGHTA and FQGNSA. V gave up 2 bases and J gave up 2 bases; unmatched junction bases: 3. This CDR3 has 16 residues. CDR3 residues: CASSLSLAGGQETQYF. The CDR3, as DNA: TGTGCCAGCAGCTTAAGCCTAGCGGGGGGGCAAGAGACCCAGTACTTC.

This clonotype has only a few counts. J is TRBJ2-2 and V is TRBV24-1, with D perhaps TRBD1 (6 bases). V was clipped by 2 bases and J by 6 bases, with 9 bases between them. Germline loops: CDR1 KGHDR, CDR2 SFDVKD. The CDR3 spans 14 residues. In DNA, the CDR3 is TGTGCCACCAGTGATTACAGGGTGGCCGGGGAGCTGTTTTTT. It codes for CATSDYRVAGELFF.

The sample holds a few counts of this clonotype. The chain recombines TRBV4-1 with TRBJ1-1; weak D call: TRBD1 (5 bases). Deletions cut 4 bases from V and 7 bases from J, with 28 bases between. The CDR3 spans 18 residues. Germline CDR1 reads MGHRA; CDR2 reads YSYEKL. The CDR3 DNA reads TGCGCCAGCAGCCCTTTGGGGACCGATCAGGGTTTTGATATTGAAGCTTTCTTT. It specifies CASSPLGTDQGFDIEAFF.

This clonotype occurred many times. The chain combines TRBV6-6 with TRBJ2-5; TRBD2 matches at 9 bases. Germline CDR1 and CDR2: MNHNY and SVGAGI (reference sequence). V shed 5 bases, J shed 5 bases, and the junction held 36 bases outside the gene matches. This CDR3 is built from 24 residues. For the CDR3, the DNA is TGTGCCAGCAGTCAGATTGGGATCTATCATGGTGTAACATTGTGGGGACTAGCTACGGAGACCCAGTACTTC. Translation: CASSQIGIYHGVTLWGLATETQYF.

This clonotype was observed many times. The chain uses TRBV7-3 and TRBJ2-1; a possible D gene is TRBD2 (6 bases). This CDR3 is built from 15 residues. The germline V gene encodes CDR1 SGHTA and CDR2 FQGTGA. The V end was cut by 6 bases, the J end by 5 bases, with 17 bases between. The CDR3 DNA follows: TGTGCCAGCAGGATCGGGGGTCTCGCGGACAATGAGCAGTTCTTC. Protein sequence: CASRIGGLADNEQFF.

There are many counts of this clonotype. The chain is built from TRBV4-3 and TRBJ1-1; D possibly corresponds to TRBD1 (5 bases). The ends were cut back, 2 bases at V and 7 bases at J, with 11 bases in the middle. The CDR3 is 13 residues long. The germline CDR1 and CDR2 sequences are LGHNA and YSLEER. CDR3 DNA: TGCGCCAGCAGCCAAAGCAGGGCTGGTGAAGCTTTCTTT. Translating gives CASSQSRAGEAFF.

This clonotype was recorded many times. The V call is TRBV28, the J call TRBJ1-5; the D gene is possibly TRBD1 (5 bases). Per the germline V gene, CDR1 is MDHEN and CDR2 is SYDVKM. V lost 6 bases, J lost 0 bases, and 24 bases lay in between. The CDR3 runs to 19 residues. The CDR3 here is CASRRASGLSRGSNQPQHF. The CDR3 DNA reads TGTGCCAGCAGACGGGCCTCGGGACTTTCACGCGGTAGCAATCAGCCCCAGCATTTT. Looking up the rest from reference TRBV28 and TRBJ1-5 gives the full variable domain: DVKVTQSSRYLVKRTGEKVFLECVQDMDHENMFWYRQDPGLGLRLIYFSYDVKMKEKGDIPEGYSVSREKKERFSLILESASTNQTSMYLCASRRASGLSRGSNQPQHFGDGTRLSIL.

This clonotype has at least ten counts. The CDR3 coding sequence is TGTGCCAGCAGTTTAAAGACAGGGGCTAATGAAAAACTGTTTTTT. Its translation: CASSLKTGANEKLFF. V gene TRBV7-2 combines with J gene TRBJ1-4, with TRBD1 matching over 8 bases. V dropped 6 bases and J dropped 3; count of bases not matched to a gene: 6. The CDR3 is 15 amino acids. Germline-derived CDR1 and CDR2 are SGHTA and FQGNSA.

In this sample, this clonotype turned up many times. The rearrangement links TRBV6-2 or TRBV6-3 to TRBJ2-7, with 7 bases aligning to TRBD1. The CDR3 totals 15 residues. The junction had 10 bases not matched to a gene; V was cut back by 4 bases and J by 4 bases. CDR1 MNHEY and CDR2 SVGEGT come from the germline V gene. CDR3 in amino acids: CASSSSHRGEYEQYF. In DNA, the CDR3 is TGTGCCAGCAGTTCCTCGCACAGGGGAGAATACGAGCAGTACTTC.

At least ten counts were recorded for this clonotype. CDR3 sequence reads: CASSLPGPQEKLFF. CDR3 nucleotides: TGTGCCAGCAGTCTTCCCGGGCCCCAAGAAAAACTGTTTTTT. The chain combines TRBV25-1 with TRBJ1-4, with D uncertain. Trimming took 5 bases from V and 8 from J, leaving 15 bases between them. Germline V gene lookup returns CDR1 MGHDK and CDR2 SYGVNS. CDR3 length: 14 residues.

The chain employs TRBV5-6 and TRBJ2-7; the D gene could be TRBD1 or TRBD2 (5 bases each). Germline V lookup: CDR1 SGHDT, CDR2 YYEEEE. The CDR3 contains 13 residues. Trimming shortened V by 1 base and J by 7 bases, and 12 bases separated the two germline ends. The CDR3 DNA follows: TGTGCCAGCAGCTTGTGGGGGAATGGTGAGCAGTACTTC. This encodes CASSLWGNGEQYF.